The text below deals with one T cell receptor (beta chain). The sequenced patients had an expansion of CD8+CD57+ cells seen by flow cytometry. CDR3 length equals 15 residues. V was clipped by 6 bases and J by 12 bases, with 21 bases between them. Germline V gene sequence: CDR1 SNHLY, CDR2 FYNNEI. Investigators profiled TCR beta VDJ and CDR3 from genomic DNA template. TCRdb re-analysed the reads in MiXCR, keeping a single row per CDR3 protein. The sample records 450,000 to 550,000 distinct CDR3 sequences, approximately 33% being singletons. The data derive from a study of CD8+CD57+ T cells in acquired aplastic anemia. Whole-study context: DNA per sorted CD4+ or CD8+ sample ranged roughly 0.17 to 27.4 ug, averaging about 3 ug.

The chain links TRBV2 to TRBJ1-6; D call uncertain. The material sequenced was sorted CD4+, CD8+, or CD8+CD57+ T cells (not recorded which) from PBMCs. The sequence was obtained from a human donor with aplastic anemia. The CDR3 region is CASSLVIRGFGPLHF. CDR3 DNA sequence: TGTGCCAGCAGCTTAGTAATTCGGGGATTCGGACCCCTCCACTTT.